This TCR beta chain is drawn from a study of OX40 agonist ivuxolimab in advanced cancers. Study details: Each patient was given ivuxolimab into a vein every 2 weeks, at 0.01 to 10 mg/kg.

As to this clone: The antigen is undetermined.

Trimming left V 0 bases short and J 4 bases short, with 13 bases between. This CDR3 has 16 residues. Germline V gene sequence: CDR1 MNHNY, CDR2 SVGAGI (reference sequence). Study outcomes and limitations: CD8+ T cells were the subset that, on average, had more expanded clones than CD4+. Dosing at 0.1 to 3.0 mg/kg was accompanied by clonal expansion of CD4+ and CD8+ blood T cells by week 6.

The repertoire was sequenced with immunoSEQ multiplex PCR; TCRdb's copy has only in-frame clones and lacks some. The sample records about 98,000 clones, around 85% being singletons. The TCR originated in an adult with an advanced solid tumor such as melanoma, head and neck, liver or kidney cancer. Sequenced here: CD4+ or CD8+ T cells sorted from blood, sampled in a trial of the OX40 agonist ivuxolimab. The chain is built from TRBV6-6 and TRBJ1-5; D perhaps matches TRBD1 (5 bases). The CDR3 DNA reads as TGTGCCAGCAGTTACTCCCGGGGCAGGACGAATCAGCCCCAGCATTTT. As protein: CASSYSRGRTNQPQHF.